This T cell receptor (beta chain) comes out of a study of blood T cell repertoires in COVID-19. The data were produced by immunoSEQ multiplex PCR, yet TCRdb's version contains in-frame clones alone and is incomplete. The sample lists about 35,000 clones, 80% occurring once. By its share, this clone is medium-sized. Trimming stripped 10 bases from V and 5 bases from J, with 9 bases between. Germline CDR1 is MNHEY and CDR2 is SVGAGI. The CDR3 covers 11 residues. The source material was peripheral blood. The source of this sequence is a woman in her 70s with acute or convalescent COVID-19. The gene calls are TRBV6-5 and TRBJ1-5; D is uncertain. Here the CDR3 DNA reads TGTGCCACCGGACTTGATCAGCCCCAGCATTTT. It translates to CATGLDQPQHF.